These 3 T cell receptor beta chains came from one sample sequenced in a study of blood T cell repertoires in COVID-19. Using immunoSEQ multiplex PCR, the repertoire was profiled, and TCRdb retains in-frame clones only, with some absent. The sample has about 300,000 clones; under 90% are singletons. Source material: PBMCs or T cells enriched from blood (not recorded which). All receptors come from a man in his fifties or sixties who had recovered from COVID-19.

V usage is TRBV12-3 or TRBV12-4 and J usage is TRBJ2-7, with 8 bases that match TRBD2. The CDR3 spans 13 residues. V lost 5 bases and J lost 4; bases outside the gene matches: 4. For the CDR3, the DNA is TGTGCCAGCAGTACCCGCGGGAGGTACGAGCAGTACTTC. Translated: CASSTRGRYEQYF.

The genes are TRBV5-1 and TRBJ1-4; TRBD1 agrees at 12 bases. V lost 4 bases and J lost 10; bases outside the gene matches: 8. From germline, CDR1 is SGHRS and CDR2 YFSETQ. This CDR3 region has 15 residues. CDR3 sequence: CASSAGTGGAGKLFF. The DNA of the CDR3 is TGCGCCAGCAGCGCCGGGACAGGGGGCGCGGGAAAACTGTTTTTT.

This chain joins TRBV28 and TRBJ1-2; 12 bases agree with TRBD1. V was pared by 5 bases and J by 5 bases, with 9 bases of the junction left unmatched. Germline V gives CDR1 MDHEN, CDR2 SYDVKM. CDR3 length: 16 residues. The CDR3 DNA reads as TGTGCCAGCAGTCTCCATACGGGACAGGGGGCTTATGGCTACACCTTC. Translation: CASSLHTGQGAYGYTF.